This T cell receptor beta chain was recovered during a study of shared clonotypes between healthy human individuals. Study-wide background: Participating donors consisted of two women and a few men aged 18 to 49.

The genomic DNA of each subset was split evenly across several immunoSEQ plates. Some clones are missing from TCRdb's copy, which holds only in-frame ones; the method was immunoSEQ multiplex PCR. Seen here are approximately 620,000 clones, almost 97% observed once, and the top ten hold less than 0.065%. Recent vaccinations or acute infections were absent in the healthy HIV-negative adult donors. Germline values: CDR1 LNHDA, CDR2 SQIVND (reference sequence). The ends were cut back, 0 bases at V and 4 bases at J, with 14 bases in the middle. The CDR3 has 16 residues. This TCR derives from a woman in her 30s in good health. V gene TRBV19 combines with J gene TRBJ2-3, with a tentative D call TRBD1 (5 bases). The sequencing sample was made of naive CD4+ T cells sorted from blood. The subset here: CD45RA+ positively selected. CDR3 bases: TGTGCCAGTAGTATAGATCCGCGCGGACACCCAGATACGCAGTATTTT. Translating it yields CASSIDPRGHPDTQYF.